The present T cell receptor (beta chain) was sequenced within a study of T cell responses to AZD1222 COVID-19 vaccine. Study details: Second-dose schedules of about 4 or about 12 weeks were combined.

In this sample, this clone turned up once. What it binds is not known. This CDR3 spans 16 amino acids. Germline CDR1 reads SGHRS; CDR2 reads YFSETQ. With 6 bases removed from V and 4 bases from J, the gap between germline ends came to 17 bases. Study results and caveats: Across the whole spike, CD4 TCRs peaked at regions 160-218 and 743-854. The study identified only five to seven AZD1222 recipients as seropositive at baseline.

Assay: immunoSEQ multiplex PCR; the TCRdb copy retains only in-frame clones and omits some. The table includes 150,000 to 200,000 clones, roughly 88% detected once. Specimen: peripheral blood, collected on day 0 of AZD1222 vaccination. The chain has TRBV5-1 and TRBJ2-6, with D perhaps TRBD2 (6 bases). The TCR sequence derives from an adult in good health. In DNA, the CDR3 is TGCGCCAGCAATCGCGGGGATCACACAGGGGCCAACGTCCTGACTTTC. It codes for CASNRGDHTGANVLTF.